This T cell receptor beta chain was recorded in a study of T-cell reconstitution after alpha-beta-depleted transplantation in children. The V gene lost 2 bases and the J gene lost 5 bases, with 10 bases spanning the gap. The germline V gene encodes CDR1 SEHNR and CDR2 FQNEAQ (reference sequence). This CDR3 spans 14 amino acids. The authors prepared the TCRbeta library with unique molecular identifiers. MiXCR, run by TCRdb on the PCR reads, gives a single entry per CDR3 protein. The table records 700,000 to 850,000 distinct CDR3 sequences, 16% of them present only once. This clonotype was recorded a few times.

The J gene is TRBJ2-1, the V gene TRBV7-9; D gene uncertain. The TCR comes from a male patient between 10 and 17 years old who had a stem cell transplant for acute lymphoblastic leukemia, so the T cells may come from the graft donor. The starting material was PBMCs, mostly from graft donor cells, obtained 360 days after TCRalphabeta/CD19-depleted stem cell transplant. Here the CDR3 reads CASSLRPGHNEQFF. The CDR3 region has the DNA TGTGCCAGCAGCTTACGGCCCGGACACAATGAGCAGTTCTTC.